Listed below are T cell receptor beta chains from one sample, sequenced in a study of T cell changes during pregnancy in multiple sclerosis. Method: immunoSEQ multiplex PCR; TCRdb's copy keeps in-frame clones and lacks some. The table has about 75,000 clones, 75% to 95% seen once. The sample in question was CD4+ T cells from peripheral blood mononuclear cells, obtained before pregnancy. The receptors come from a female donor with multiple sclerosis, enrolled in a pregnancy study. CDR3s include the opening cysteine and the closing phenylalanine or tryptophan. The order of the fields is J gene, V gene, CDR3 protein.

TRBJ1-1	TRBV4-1	CASSQVGLGALNTEAFF
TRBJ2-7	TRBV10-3	CAISESNYEQYF
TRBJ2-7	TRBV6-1	CASKLAGEQYF
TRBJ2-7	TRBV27	CASIPTYRDRGYEQYF
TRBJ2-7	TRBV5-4	CASSTGLEAYEQYF
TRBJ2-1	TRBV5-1	CASSLEEGPFYNEQFF
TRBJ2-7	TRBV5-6	CASSLGLAGSYEQYF
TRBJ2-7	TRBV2	CASHRLAEQYF
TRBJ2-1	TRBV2	CASGGPRTGTSGRGYSYNEQFF
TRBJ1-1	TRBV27	CASSLFRGRGLATEAFF
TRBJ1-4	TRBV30	CACHGQGAYGEKLFF
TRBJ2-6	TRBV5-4	CASSLEFGGGSSGANVLTF
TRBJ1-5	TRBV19	CASRRPGGVEPQHF
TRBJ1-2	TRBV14	CASSPPGQGAQLRGYTF
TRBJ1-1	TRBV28	CASSPGSSGPREAFF
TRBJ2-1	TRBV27	CASSSDLSGSLYNEQFF
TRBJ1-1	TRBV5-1	CASSWARDSGRGTEAFF
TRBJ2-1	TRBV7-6	CASSLATSGRAGDEQFF
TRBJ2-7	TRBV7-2	CASSLDLTRYEQYF
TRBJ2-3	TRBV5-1	CASSLGQATDTQYF
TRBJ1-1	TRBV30	CAWTYNRGSEAFF
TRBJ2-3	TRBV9	CASSVRAGVSTDTQYF
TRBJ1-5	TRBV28	CASRGTGVNQPQHF
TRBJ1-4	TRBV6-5	CASSYAGGGGEKLFF
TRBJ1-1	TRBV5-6	CASSLDWGGHEAFF
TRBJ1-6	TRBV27	CASRLTGGSPLHF